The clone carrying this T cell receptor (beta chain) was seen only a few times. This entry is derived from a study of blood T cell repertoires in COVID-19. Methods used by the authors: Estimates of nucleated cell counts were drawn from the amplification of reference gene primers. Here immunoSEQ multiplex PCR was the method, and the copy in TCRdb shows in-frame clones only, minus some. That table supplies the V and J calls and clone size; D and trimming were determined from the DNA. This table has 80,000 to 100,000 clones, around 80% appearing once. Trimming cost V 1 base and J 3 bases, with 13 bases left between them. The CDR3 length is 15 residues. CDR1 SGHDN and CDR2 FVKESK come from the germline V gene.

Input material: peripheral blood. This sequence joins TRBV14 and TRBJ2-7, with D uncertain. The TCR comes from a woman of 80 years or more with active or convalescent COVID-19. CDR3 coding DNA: TGTGCCAGCAGCCAAGGGGCAGCCGTAGTCTACGAGCAGTACTTC. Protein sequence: CASSQGAAVVYEQYF.